This is a list of T cell receptor beta chains from one sample in a study of blood T cells in healthy people across ages. TCRdb re-called the 5' RACE reads through MiXCR, storing one row per CDR3 protein. The sample includes fewer than 2,000,000 distinct CDR3 sequences, roughly two fifths of them seen just once. Material for sequencing was blood. The receptors here all came from a human donor in good health. CDR3s include the opening cysteine and the closing phenylalanine or tryptophan. Each record gives: D gene, clone size, J gene, V gene, CDR3 protein, CDR3 DNA. D genes are given only for firm matches. Expanded clones get a size class; other rows say once, few or many, or leave the size out.

-,-,TRBJ2-3,TRBV9,CASSGDSPGTDTQYF,TGTGCCAGCAGCGGCGACAGCCCAGGCACAGATACGCAGTATTTT
TRBD2,-,TRBJ2-2,TRBV29-1,CSVDTPSGPVGVTGELFF,TGCAGCGTTGATACCCCTAGCGGACCTGTTGGAGTCACCGGGGAGCTGTTTTTT
-,few,TRBJ2-3,TRBV20-1,CSARARSTSTDTQYF,TGCAGTGCTAGAGCGCGAAGTACTAGCACAGATACGCAGTATTTT
TRBD2,-,TRBJ2-3,TRBV4-3,CASSHLTSGDSDTQYF,TGCGCCAGCAGCCACCTGACTAGCGGGGACTCAGATACGCAGTATTTT
-,-,TRBJ2-7,TRBV29-1,CSVESGFEQYF,TGCAGCGTTGAGTCGGGGTTCGAGCAGTACTTC
-,-,TRBJ1-2,TRBV12-3/TRBV12-4,CASSFRGPNYGYTF,TGTGCCAGCAGTTTCCGGGGCCCTAACTATGGCTACACCTTC
TRBD2,-,TRBJ2-5,TRBV9,CASSPHPGLAGEETQYF,TGTGCCAGCAGCCCCCACCCGGGACTAGCGGGGGAAGAGACCCAGTACTTC
-,few,TRBJ2-1,TRBV7-2,CASSLGGRGEQFF,TGTGCCAGCAGCTTGGGGGGCCGGGGTGAGCAGTTCTTC
-,few,TRBJ1-1,TRBV6-5,CASSYQLVNTEAFF,TGTGCCAGCAGTTATCAGCTCGTGAACACTGAAGCTTTCTTT
TRBD1,many,TRBJ2-7,TRBV25-1,CASSRPGTGYYEQYF,TGTGCCAGCAGTCGCCCAGGGACAGGGTATTACGAGCAGTACTTC
-,few,TRBJ2-3,TRBV7-2,CASTSEDTQYF,TGTGCCAGCACCAGTGAGGATACGCAGTATTTT
TRBD1,few,TRBJ2-4,TRBV7-2,CASSHRDSHNIQYF,TGTGCCAGCAGCCACCGGGACAGCCATAACATTCAGTACTTC
TRBD1,few,TRBJ1-2,TRBV6-2/TRBV6-3,CASSPGDRPSYGYTF,TGTGCCAGCAGTCCGGGGGACAGGCCCTCCTATGGCTACACCTTC
-,-,TRBJ1-4,TRBV27,CASSQNLGGLNEKLFF,TGTGCCAGCAGCCAAAATCTCGGCGGCCTAAATGAAAAACTGTTTTTT
-,-,TRBJ1-2,TRBV20-1,CSAREPPRDGYTF,TGCAGTGCTAGAGAACCGCCTAGGGATGGCTACACCTTC
TRBD2,few,TRBJ2-5,TRBV7-9,CASSSRNRLAGEETQYF,TGTGCCAGCAGCTCCAGAAACCGATTAGCGGGGGAAGAGACCCAGTACTTC
TRBD1,few,TRBJ2-6,TRBV4-3,CASSQWTGIYSGANVLTF,TGCGCCAGCAGCCAATGGACAGGGATCTACTCTGGGGCCAACGTCCTGACTTTC
-,-,TRBJ1-1,TRBV6-5,CASSWGHEAFF,TGTGCCAGCAGTTGGGGACATGAAGCTTTCTTT
TRBD2,-,TRBJ2-2,TRBV11-3,CASSSTSGGAGELFF,TGTGCCAGCAGCTCTACTAGCGGGGGTGCCGGGGAGCTGTTTTTT
-,once,TRBJ2-2,TRBV20-1,CSARGDSPNTGELFF,TGCAGTGCTAGAGGCGACAGCCCGAACACCGGGGAGCTGTTTTTT
-,few,TRBJ2-7,TRBV9,CASSPSGEPNYEQYF,TGTGCCAGCAGCCCTTCGGGCGAGCCAAACTACGAGCAGTACTTC
-,few,TRBJ2-1,TRBV7-2,CASSLVGVNNEQFF,TGTGCCAGCAGCTTAGTGGGGGTCAACAATGAGCAGTTCTTC
-,-,TRBJ1-1,TRBV7-2,CASSLDWETLNTEAFF,TGTGCCAGCAGCTTAGACTGGGAGACCCTGAACACTGAAGCTTTCTTT
TRBD2,once,TRBJ2-5,TRBV6-2/TRBV6-3,CASSYSSGGYQETQYF,TGTGCCAGCAGTTACTCGAGCGGGGGGTACCAAGAGACCCAGTACTTC
TRBD2,once,TRBJ2-1,TRBV6-2/TRBV6-3,CASRGLERDEQFF,TGTGCCAGCAGGGGACTAGAAAGGGATGAGCAGTTCTTC
-,-,TRBJ2-5,TRBV7-2,CASSALPQETQYF,TGTGCCAGCAGCGCACTACCACAAGAGACCCAGTACTTC
-,-,TRBJ1-6,TRBV18,CANSPTGNSPLHF,TGTGCCAACTCACCAACGGGGAATTCACCCCTCCACTTT
TRBD1,-,TRBJ2-3,TRBV25-1,CASSEYISGTASTDTQYF,TGTGCCAGCAGTGAATATATATCGGGGACAGCTAGCACAGATACGCAGTATTTT
-,-,TRBJ2-6,TRBV15,CATSSPRAGANVLTF,TGTGCCACCAGCAGTCCACGGGCAGGGGCCAACGTCCTGACTTTC
-,-,TRBJ1-1,TRBV3-1,CASSQDLGLENTEAFF,TGTGCCAGCAGCCAAGATCTTGGGTTAGAGAACACTGAAGCTTTCTTT
-,-,TRBJ1-5,TRBV4-1,CASSQGPGAQPQHF,TGCGCCAGCAGCCAAGGTCCGGGAGCCCAGCCCCAGCATTTT
TRBD1,-,TRBJ1-1,TRBV25-1,CASKPRGQNTEAFF,TGTGCCAGCAAACCCAGGGGGCAGAACACTGAAGCTTTCTTT
-,-,TRBJ2-3,TRBV4-3,CASSQDRGPSTDTQYF,TGCGCCAGCAGCCAAGATAGAGGTCCTAGCACAGATACGCAGTATTTT
TRBD2,few,TRBJ2-3,TRBV24-1,CATSDPTLTSGAKGDTQYF,TGTGCCACCAGTGATCCCACTCTGACTAGCGGGGCTAAGGGAGATACGCAGTATTTT
TRBD1,-,TRBJ1-2,TRBV5-1,CASSWIPGQGLTNYGYTF,TGCGCCAGCAGCTGGATACCGGGACAGGGGCTAACTAACTATGGCTACACCTTC
-,once,TRBJ1-1,TRBV20-1,CSARVVAGNTEAFF,TGCAGTGCTAGAGTTGTAGCGGGGAACACTGAAGCTTTCTTT
TRBD1,-,TRBJ2-5,TRBV7-9,CASSDRDRVGPLSQETQYF,TGTGCCAGCAGCGACCGGGACAGGGTAGGACCACTTTCCCAAGAGACCCAGTACTTC
-,-,TRBJ2-3,TRBV5-1,CASSLDTRGTDTQYF,TGCGCCAGCAGCTTGGACACCCGGGGGACAGATACGCAGTATTTT
TRBD2,-,TRBJ2-4,TRBV15,CATSSAQTSGGTLSNEQYF,TGTGCCACCAGCTCCGCCCAAACTAGCGGGGGTACCCTCAGCAATGAGCAGTACTTC
TRBD2,few,TRBJ2-3,TRBV4-1,CASSHQSGGGTDTQYF,TGCGCCAGCAGCCACCAGAGCGGGGGAGGCACAGATACGCAGTATTTT
-,once,TRBJ2-1,TRBV9,CASSAPPGEQFF,TGTGCCAGCAGCGCGCCACCGGGGGAGCAGTTCTTC
-,once,TRBJ1-1,TRBV9,CASSDDRSEAFF,TGTGCCAGCAGCGACGACAGGTCTGAAGCTTTCTTT